The clone carrying this T cell receptor beta chain has a handful of counts. This record comes from a study of T-cell reconstitution after alpha-beta-depleted transplantation in children. The CDR3 has 16 residues. Germline loops: CDR1 SSHAT, CDR2 FNYEAQ (reference sequence). V dropped 2 bases and J dropped 4 bases, with 15 bases sitting between them. The library targeted TCRbeta and was prepared with unique molecular identifiers. Each CDR3 protein is one row after TCRdb ran MiXCR on the PCR reads. The table has around 440,000 distinct CDR3 sequences, roughly 15% seen once. The material sequenced was PBMCs, mostly from graft donor cells, taken 360 days after TCRalphabeta/CD19-depleted stem cell transplant. This receptor was taken from a boy under two years old who had a stem cell transplant for Wiskott-Aldrich syndrome, so the T cells may come from the graft donor. The chain combines TRBV7-7 with TRBJ2-1; either TRBD1 or TRBD2 may supply D (5 bases each). DNA of the CDR3: TGTGCCAGCAGCTTATGGCCGGGACGGGGATACAATGAGCAGTTCTTC. Its protein is CASSLWPGRGYNEQFF.